Given below is one T cell receptor (beta chain) in context. Its cognate antigen is unknown. V shed 7 bases and J 3 bases; nucleotides not matched to a gene: 4. Germline V gene lookup returns CDR1 KGHDR and CDR2 SFDVKD. CDR3 length equals 13 residues. This entry is derived from a study of T cell responses to AZD1222 COVID-19 vaccine. Clones were sequenced by immunoSEQ multiplex PCR, and TCRdb holds only the in-frame ones, with some missing. The sample lists 100,000 to 150,000 clones; around nine tenths were seen once. Study-level points and caveats: Unmutated variant regions are reportedly the target of nearly half of TCRs that are spike-specific.

The V call is TRBV24-1, the J call TRBJ2-5; TRBD1 agrees at 7 bases. The clonotype was recovered from an adult in good health. Sequencing used peripheral blood, obtained on day 0 of AZD1222 vaccination. CDR3 sequence reads: CATSSGTEETQYF. In nucleotides, the CDR3 is TGTGCCACCAGCTCCGGGACAGAAGAGACCCAGTACTTC.